A single TCR beta chain is shown here with its context. Its antigen target is currently unknown. Base qualities were left out, and no much larger clone turns up one base away. In total, over 600 healthy bone marrow donors made up the cohort. At the time of sampling, all cohort members were nominally healthy, though unrecorded immune exposures were likely present. The donor tested CMV seropositive, placing the donor among the 289 seropositive members of the cohort. Each donor provided a peripheral blood sample, and peripheral blood mononuclear cells were used for TCR beta sequencing. Genomic DNA was extracted from the blood cell samples with the Qiagen DNeasy Blood Extraction Kit. The library was built by means of the immunoSEQ multiplex PCR assay. For the multiplex PCR, a mixture combining 60 forward primers for TCR Vbeta segments and 13 reverse primers for TCR Jbeta segments was used. A multiplex PCR assay on genomic DNA amplified the CDR3 region of rearranged TCR beta genes. On the Illumina HiSeq System, the amplified TCR beta libraries were sequenced as 87-base-pair reads. The source study handled its data this way. A later analysis tallied 75 million to 95 million unique TCR beta chains across the 660 or so repertoires, and around 9.9 million of those chains were shared by two or more donors. To remove PCR and sequencing errors, raw reads were error-corrected and collapsed into unique sequences using a nearest-neighbor algorithm that merged closely related sequences. Alignment of CDR3 sequences to IMGT reference sequences was used to assign V, D and J gene segments. For a sequence to be retained, a match of at least six nucleotides to both a V gene segment and a J gene segment was required. A rearrangement counted as productive if the CDR3 had no stop codons and remained in frame with V and J, and every other rearrangement counted as non-productive. Following IMGT convention, CDR3 was defined as the stretch from the second conserved V-encoded cysteine to the conserved J-encoded phenylalanine. The earlier analysis of fewer than 750 of the donors excluded sequences that lacked an unambiguous match to a single V gene segment. In an earlier analysis of approximately 590 of the donors, a V segment was called functional when productive rearrangements were above 56.7%, and segregating when the standard deviation between donors exceeded 5%. A statistical classification framework was built to diagnose cytomegalovirus status from the catalog of TCR beta chain sequences. In a later analysis, TCR nucleotide sequences were compared against IMGT/GENE-DB human TR gene sequences so that V and J genes could be assigned. Using the TCRdist pipeline, a later analysis assigned CDR3 sequences along with most-parsimonious VDJ recombination scenarios. A later analysis defined each TCR beta chain by its CDR3 amino acid sequence plus V-gene family, and excluded reads lacking a unique V-gene family. A later analysis removed 592 highly shared, low-generation-probability nucleotide sequences to deal with suspected cross-contamination and a sequencing artifact. In a later analysis, a clonal expansion index was calculated for each public chain from normalized within-repertoire ranks of inferred template counts. Generation probabilities in a later analysis came from a VDJ recombination model fitted to out-of-frame rearrangements, and those results were checked against IGoR. In a later analysis, hypergeometric tests were used to score TCR-TCR, TCR-HLA and TCR-CMV co-occurrence, with a repertoire-size bias correction applied to TCR pairs. False discovery rates were estimated in a later analysis by permuting HLA or CMV assignments 20 times. In a later analysis, co-occurring TCRs were grouped with DBSCAN, and TCRdist sequence similarity was added when clustering was performed within HLA-allele-positive subsets. For co-occurrence clustering, repertoires with fewer than 30,000 or more than 120,000 public chains were excluded, along with several repertoires with anomalous nucleotide sharing. Entries here come from immuneACCESS through TCRdb and include only in-frame sequences with V and J called. Some clones fail to appear in such tables; in the studies checked, an unresolved V gene covers under half of the shortfall, and the cause of the remainder is unknown. Clone size and the V and J calls come from that table; the DNA yielded D and trimming. Across this sample there are under 140,000 clones, with less than 85% seen only once. Under 15% of the sample belongs to the ten largest clones.

This sample is part of a study of cytomegalovirus exposure and HLA in healthy donors (dated 2017 in TCRdb). Background for the entire study: An earlier analysis of several hundred of the donors reported 276 Gb of sequence data and 90 million to 120 million unique TCR beta sequences obtained from about 179 million T cells. In an earlier analysis of around 540 of the donors, high-throughput TCR beta sequencing was used to judge whether each TCR beta V gene segment behaved as functional or pseudogenic. HLA typing included class I and class II loci at four-digit resolution. Typing coverage differed by locus: A, B, C, DRB1 and DQB1 were typed in about 620-640 donors, DQA1 in 522, DPA1 in 600 to 610, and DPB1 in 400 to 480. In addition to the first cohort of about 650 subjects, a separate validation cohort of 130 or so different subjects was used. All discovery cohort repertoires had been generated on a single sequencing platform. The later analysis used no new phenotypic data to find candidate immune exposures, relying instead on TCR beta sequences and their occurrence across donors. An early release that covered roughly 600 HLA-typed donors contained about 300 gigabases of sequencing data and about 84 million unique TCR sequences. To predict cytomegalovirus infection status, the study brought together high-throughput TCR immunosequencing, statistical association of individual TCRs with disease status, and machine learning. About five DR-DQ haplotypes were treated as single units for association and clustering because of strong linkage in the cohort. The study was designed to test whether signatures of past pathogen exposure could be identified by cataloging public T cell receptors. Genome-wide SNP genotypes for about 60% of the roughly 700 donors were used in a later genetic analysis, which treated that subset as a discovery cohort. On average, around 230,000 unique TCR beta nucleotide sequences were sequenced per donor among a few hundred genotyped donors of the cohort, with roughly 18% of those sequences being non-productive. The study profiled the T cell repertoires of hundreds of subjects by immunosequencing and related them to cytomegalovirus serostatus. In a later analysis, previously published TCR beta repertoires from 666 donors were re-analyzed and high-resolution HLA genotyping was added so that TCR occurrence patterns could be studied. Among the roughly 380 genotyped donors, more than 70% belonged to the genetic ancestry cluster associated with self-reported Caucasian donors. Donor age, sex, ethnicity and CMV serostatus were compiled alongside the repertoire data.

On the study overall, not on this receptor specifically: Correlated functional status among segregating V segments might be attributable to linkage disequilibrium, but an unknown experimental factor could not be ruled out. A few of the identified cytomegalovirus-associated TCR beta chains were confirmed in vitro to be specific for cytomegalovirus antigens. In a later analysis, several top co-occurrence clusters were reported to appear linked to parvovirus B19, influenza, CMV and Epstein-Barr virus. This cohort had only TCR beta chains sequenced, and the lack of alpha or paired-chain data limited which features could be detected. The classifier was reported to diagnose cytomegalovirus status with high specificity and sensitivity in both the original and validation cohorts. A further reported finding was that TCR beta sequences accurately predicted the HLA-A and HLA-B alleles for most subjects in the first cohort. In a later genetic analysis, a missense DCLRE1C variant was associated with V-gene and J-gene trimming of TCR beta chains, and the association was replicated in an independent cohort. The earlier analysis of some 560 of the donors excluded approximately 15 rarely observed V segments, including chromosome 9 orphons, because counts were too low. The authors suggested that the approach could potentially be extended to other disease states and immunological phenotypes. In a later analysis, the rate of TCR association differed among HLA loci, with DRB1 alleles having the most associated TCRs and HLA-C alleles having the fewest. A cluster of highly shared sequence variants was judged likely to be a technical artifact of the sequencing pipeline. Broadly in line with IMGT annotations, most TCR beta V segments showed up in productive rearrangements about 90% or about 30% of the time in an earlier analysis of approximately 640 of the donors. For the cohort, immune exposure information was limited to CMV serostatus. Sequencing depth was assumed to be roughly uniform across donors in the presence/absence analyses, though that assumption may not hold. According to a later genetic analysis, donors in an Asian-associated ancestry cluster had fewer N-insertions in productive TCRs than the roughly 700-donor mean. A later analysis associated 16,951 TCR beta sequences with specific HLA alleles at a false discovery rate of 0.05. Most TCR sequences were seen in very few donors, while some public TCRs were found in many individuals. Because HLA typing was missing for some donors at each locus, association tests included only the typed subset. When HLA alleles, especially DR and DQ, strongly co-occurred, attributing TCR associations to individual alleles was difficult. In the study, 150 to 200 TCR beta chains were listed as associated with cytomegalovirus. In a later analysis, HLA-associated TCR beta chains showed more clonal expansion and lower generation probabilities than non-associated chains that were equally common. According to a later analysis, most CMV-associated TCR beta chains appeared to be HLA-restricted, and the HLA associations seemed to be driven largely by CMV exposure.

Sequences were obtained from PBMCs. The TCR sequence derives from a young man in good health and CMV-seropositive.

CDR3 loop: CASSTREAEETQYF. The DNA sequence is given as TGTGCCAGCAGTACCCGGGAGGCCGAAGAGACCCAGTACTTC. In this chain, TRBV6-5 is recombined with TRBJ2-5; 7 bases in the middle match TRBD2. Via the germline V gene, CDR1 is MNHEY and CDR2 SVGAGI. The germline V and J ends show losses of 5 bases and 3 bases respectively, and no gene match explains 6 bases of the junction. Spanning cysteine to phenylalanine, the CDR3 consists of 14 amino acids. The sequence is cut down to CDR3 DNA, 42 bases in frame from base 1.